This TCR beta chain appears in the sequencing data of a study of shared clonotypes between healthy human individuals. Findings of the study overall: All-four-donor shared clonotypes had higher generation probabilities than non-shared clonotypes did.

The CDR3 contains 14 residues. Trimming shortened V by 5 bases and J by 2 bases, and 13 bases separated the two germline ends. The V gene's germline CDR1 is SGHVS and CDR2 FNYEAQ. Turning to this clone: Its antigen is currently unknown.

The assay was immunoSEQ multiplex PCR, and TCRdb's table has in-frame clones only and misses some. The repertoire holds around 2,000,000 clones, around 95% seen once, with under 0.15% in the top ten. This rearrangement joins TRBV7-6 to TRBJ2-7, with a tentative D call TRBD2 (6 bases). This TCR was recovered from a man younger than 30 in good health. Source material: naive CD4+ T cells sorted from blood. Stated subset: CD45RA+ positively selected. This CDR3 reads CASSPLTSPYEQYF. The DNA for the CDR3 is TGTGCCAGCAGCCCACTGACTAGTCCCTACGAGCAGTACTTC.